Listed below are T cell receptor beta chains from one sample, sequenced in a study of Ad26.COV2.S vaccination and SARS-CoV-2 variants. Only in-frame clones appear in the TCRdb table, and some are missing; sequencing was by immunoSEQ multiplex PCR. The sample lists about 260,000 clones, 87% occurring once. Sequenced material: peripheral blood, taken in a trial of Ad26.COV2.S vaccine versus placebo. The receptor source for this set is a person aged 18-60 years who received the Ad26.COV2.S COVID-19 vaccine or a placebo. CDR3s include the opening cysteine and the closing phenylalanine or tryptophan. Fields, in order: V gene, clone size, J gene, D gene, CDR3 DNA, CDR3 protein. The D gene is left open where the match is weak. A clone size is listed for some rows: how often the clone was seen (once, few, many), or a class if it is expanded.

V gene: TRBV24-1
clone size: few
J gene: TRBJ1-5
D gene: -
CDR3 DNA: TGTGCCACCAGTGATTTGCAGGGTGATCAGCCCCAGCATTTT
CDR3 protein: CATSDLQGDQPQHF

V gene: TRBV6-2/TRBV6-3
clone size: -
J gene: TRBJ2-7
D gene: TRBD2
CDR3 DNA: TGTGCCAGCAGTTATAGACTAGCGGGACCCTACGAGCAGTACTTC
CDR3 protein: CASSYRLAGPYEQYF

V gene: TRBV7-9
clone size: -
J gene: TRBJ1-2
D gene: TRBD1
CDR3 DNA: TGTGCCAGCAGCTTTGGACAGGGGGCTCCGTTTAACTATGGCTACACCTTC
CDR3 protein: CASSFGQGAPFNYGYTF

V gene: TRBV19
clone size: -
J gene: TRBJ2-3
D gene: TRBD2
CDR3 DNA: TGTGCCAGTAGTATACCGGGACTAACTAGCACAGATACGCAGTATTTT
CDR3 protein: CASSIPGLTSTDTQYF

V gene: TRBV7-2
clone size: -
J gene: TRBJ1-2
D gene: -
CDR3 DNA: TGTGCCAGCAGCTTAGCGAATCGTCCTTCTACAGGACTTCCTAACTATGGCTACACCTTC
CDR3 protein: CASSLANRPSTGLPNYGYTF

V gene: TRBV5-6
clone size: few
J gene: TRBJ2-2
D gene: -
CDR3 DNA: TGTGCCAGCAGCCCGGACTTAATCGGCCGGGAGCTGTTTTTT
CDR3 protein: CASSPDLIGRELFF

V gene: TRBV27
clone size: -
J gene: TRBJ1-6
D gene: -
CDR3 DNA: TGTGCCAGCAGTTCGGGACCGAAGAAGACCCTCCACTTT
CDR3 protein: CASSSGPKKTLHF

V gene: TRBV6-5
clone size: -
J gene: TRBJ1-2
D gene: -
CDR3 DNA: TGTGCCAGCAGGAAAGAGAACTATGGCTACACCTTC
CDR3 protein: CASRKENYGYTF

V gene: TRBV3-1/TRBV3-2
clone size: -
J gene: TRBJ1-1
D gene: -
CDR3 DNA: TGTGCCAGCAGCCCGGGGACAAGGAACACTGAAGCTTTCTTT
CDR3 protein: CASSPGTRNTEAFF

V gene: TRBV27
clone size: -
J gene: TRBJ1-6
D gene: TRBD1
CDR3 DNA: TGTGCCAGCAGTTTAGACAGGGGTAACTCACCCCTCCACTTT
CDR3 protein: CASSLDRGNSPLHF

V gene: TRBV5-5
clone size: -
J gene: TRBJ2-1
D gene: TRBD2
CDR3 DNA: TGTGCCAGCAGCTACGGGGGGGACTACAATGAGCAGTTCTTC
CDR3 protein: CASSYGGDYNEQFF

V gene: TRBV1
clone size: -
J gene: TRBJ1-1
D gene: -
CDR3 DNA: TGCACCAGCAGCCAAGATCGAGTTCCCCGGTTAGGGGTTTCCACTGAAGCTTTCTTT
CDR3 protein: CTSSQDRVPRLGVSTEAFF

V gene: TRBV2
clone size: -
J gene: TRBJ1-2
D gene: TRBD1
CDR3 DNA: TGTGCCAGAAGAGCACCGGGACAGGGGATCGGCTACACCTTC
CDR3 protein: CARRAPGQGIGYTF

V gene: TRBV9
clone size: -
J gene: TRBJ1-3
D gene: -
CDR3 DNA: TGTGCCAGCAGCGCTGAAAATGCTGACTCTGGAAACACCATATATTTT
CDR3 protein: CASSAENADSGNTIYF

V gene: TRBV7-8
clone size: -
J gene: TRBJ1-1
D gene: -
CDR3 DNA: TGTGCCAGCAGCTTAGCTCGTGAAGCTTTCTTT
CDR3 protein: CASSLAREAFF

V gene: TRBV12-3/TRBV12-4
clone size: -
J gene: TRBJ1-4
D gene: -
CDR3 DNA: TGTGCCAGCTCCGGGACGCGAAATGAAAAACTGTTTTTT
CDR3 protein: CASSGTRNEKLFF

V gene: TRBV19
clone size: -
J gene: TRBJ1-5
D gene: TRBD1
CDR3 DNA: TGTGCCAGTAGTCCGGACCAGGGGGGGTTTAACGATCAGCCCCAGCATTTT
CDR3 protein: CASSPDQGGFNDQPQHF

V gene: TRBV29-1
clone size: many
J gene: TRBJ1-4
D gene: -
CDR3 DNA: TGCAGCGTTGAAAGCCGAACTAATGAAAAACTGTTTTTT
CDR3 protein: CSVESRTNEKLFF

V gene: TRBV30
clone size: -
J gene: TRBJ1-6
D gene: TRBD1
CDR3 DNA: TGTGCCTGGAGTGTAAGAGGTCAAAGGTTCCGGGACAGGAGAGTTTCACCCCTCCACTTT
CDR3 protein: CAWSVRGQRFRDRRVSPLHF

V gene: TRBV14
clone size: -
J gene: TRBJ1-1
D gene: -
CDR3 DNA: TGTGCCAGCAGCCAAGGGGTGAACACTGAAGCTTTCTTT
CDR3 protein: CASSQGVNTEAFF

V gene: TRBV19
clone size: -
J gene: TRBJ2-1
D gene: -
CDR3 DNA: TGTGCCAGTAGGGCTCCGGGACGGGGGTACAATGAGCAGTTCTTC
CDR3 protein: CASRAPGRGYNEQFF

V gene: TRBV3-1/TRBV3-2
clone size: few
J gene: TRBJ2-3
D gene: -
CDR3 DNA: TGTGCCAGCAGCCACCGTGGGGAGACGAGCACAGATACGCAGTATTTT
CDR3 protein: CASSHRGETSTDTQYF

V gene: TRBV19
clone size: -
J gene: TRBJ2-1
D gene: TRBD2
CDR3 DNA: TGTGCCAGTAGTCACCTGGGGGGGAGCTCCTACAATGAGCAGTTCTTC
CDR3 protein: CASSHLGGSSYNEQFF

V gene: TRBV2
clone size: -
J gene: TRBJ2-4
D gene: -
CDR3 DNA: TGTGCCAGCAGTGCTCAGGGGATTCTAGCCAAAAACATTCAGTACTTC
CDR3 protein: CASSAQGILAKNIQYF

V gene: TRBV27
clone size: few
J gene: TRBJ2-7
D gene: TRBD1
CDR3 DNA: TGTGCCAGCAGTCTCCTAGGACAGGGGGCCGACGAGCAGTACTTC
CDR3 protein: CASSLLGQGADEQYF

V gene: TRBV10-3
clone size: -
J gene: TRBJ1-1
D gene: -
CDR3 DNA: TGTGCCATCAGTGAGACAGGGACATTTGAAGCTTTCTTT
CDR3 protein: CAISETGTFEAFF

V gene: TRBV7-8
clone size: -
J gene: TRBJ1-5
D gene: -
CDR3 DNA: TGTGCCAGCAGCCTTGGCAGGGCTCCCGTTCAGCCCCAGCATTTT
CDR3 protein: CASSLGRAPVQPQHF

V gene: TRBV18
clone size: -
J gene: TRBJ1-1
D gene: -
CDR3 DNA: TGTGCCAGCTCGGAGAGAACCGGGGGTGAAGCTTTCTTT
CDR3 protein: CASSERTGGEAFF

V gene: TRBV9
clone size: -
J gene: TRBJ2-1
D gene: -
CDR3 DNA: TGTGCCAGCAGCGCCCCCCAGGGGTTAGCGGTGTACAATGAGCAGTTCTTC
CDR3 protein: CASSAPQGLAVYNEQFF

V gene: TRBV5-1
clone size: once
J gene: TRBJ1-5
D gene: -
CDR3 DNA: TGCGCCAGCAGCTTGGATTACAGATATCAGCCCCAGCATTTT
CDR3 protein: CASSLDYRYQPQHF

V gene: TRBV19
clone size: few
J gene: TRBJ2-7
D gene: -
CDR3 DNA: TGTGCCAGTGGGGACTACGAGCAGTACTTC
CDR3 protein: CASGDYEQYF

V gene: TRBV13
clone size: -
J gene: TRBJ2-2
D gene: TRBD1
CDR3 DNA: TGTGCCAGCAGCTTTACGGACAGGGCCGGGGAGCTGTTTTTT
CDR3 protein: CASSFTDRAGELFF

V gene: TRBV7-3
clone size: -
J gene: TRBJ1-6
D gene: -
CDR3 DNA: TGTGCCAGCAGCTTAAGTCAGGGATTAAGCTCCTATAATTCACCCCTCCACTTT
CDR3 protein: CASSLSQGLSSYNSPLHF

V gene: TRBV4-3
clone size: -
J gene: TRBJ2-3
D gene: TRBD2
CDR3 DNA: TGCGCCAGCAGCCAAGGGGGGAGGGCCGAGGGAGATACGCAGTATTTT
CDR3 protein: CASSQGGRAEGDTQYF